Listed below are T cell receptor beta chains from one sample, sequenced in a study of CD8 T cells in Susac syndrome. MiXCR, run by TCRdb on the immunoSEQ multiplex PCR reads, gives a single entry per CDR3 protein. This repertoire shows 400,000 to 550,000 distinct CDR3 sequences, around 85% found once; its top ten account for 0.12%. The sequencing sample was made of CD8+ T cells from PBMCs. The receptors shown here come from a human donor with multiple sclerosis. Each CDR3 is given with its conserved first and last residue. Each record gives: clone size, V gene, J gene, D gene, CDR3 protein, CDR3 DNA. A D gene is named only where the DNA matches it firmly. Part of the rows lack a size; the others show once, few, many or a class for expanded clones.

abundance: NA; v_gene: TRBV6-1; j_gene: TRBJ2-7; d_gene: TRBD1; CDR3aa: CASSEGTGASYEQYF; CDR3nt: TGTGCCAGCAGTGAAGGGACAGGGGCCTCCTACGAGCAGTACTTC
abundance: once; v_gene: TRBV5-1; j_gene: TRBJ1-1; d_gene: NA; CDR3aa: CASSSSGLTNTEAFF; CDR3nt: TGCGCCAGCAGCTCCTCGGGACTTACGAACACTGAAGCTTTCTTT
abundance: NA; v_gene: TRBV5-1; j_gene: TRBJ2-7; d_gene: NA; CDR3aa: CASSLEGGGIEQYF; CDR3nt: TGCGCCAGCAGCTTGGAGGGCGGGGGCATCGAGCAGTACTTC
abundance: NA; v_gene: TRBV4-1; j_gene: TRBJ2-5; d_gene: TRBD2; CDR3aa: CASSQGRLAGGQETQYF; CDR3nt: TGCGCCAGCAGCCAAGGGCGGTTAGCGGGGGGCCAAGAGACCCAGTACTTC
abundance: NA; v_gene: TRBV11-1; j_gene: TRBJ1-1; d_gene: TRBD1; CDR3aa: CASSFGTVLMNTEAFF; CDR3nt: TGTGCCAGCAGCTTTGGGACAGTTCTAATGAACACTGAAGCTTTCTTT
abundance: few; v_gene: TRBV6-1; j_gene: TRBJ1-5; d_gene: TRBD1; CDR3aa: CASSRQGNQPQHF; CDR3nt: TGTGCCAGCAGCAGACAGGGGAATCAGCCCCAGCATTTT
abundance: NA; v_gene: TRBV27; j_gene: TRBJ1-1; d_gene: NA; CDR3aa: CASSGGINTEAFF; CDR3nt: TGTGCCAGCAGTGGCGGCATCAACACTGAAGCTTTCTTT
abundance: NA; v_gene: TRBV5-1; j_gene: TRBJ1-1; d_gene: NA; CDR3aa: CASSLIWGQNTEAFF; CDR3nt: TGCGCCAGCAGCTTGATTTGGGGCCAGAACACTGAAGCTTTCTTT
abundance: NA; v_gene: TRBV12-3/TRBV12-4; j_gene: TRBJ1-3; d_gene: NA; CDR3aa: CASSLWTVGNTIYF; CDR3nt: TGTGCCAGCAGTTTATGGACCGTCGGAAACACCATATATTTT
abundance: NA; v_gene: TRBV29-1; j_gene: TRBJ2-2; d_gene: TRBD1; CDR3aa: CSVPRRDRETGELFF; CDR3nt: TGCAGCGTACCCCGGCGGGACAGGGAGACCGGGGAGCTGTTTTTT
abundance: NA; v_gene: TRBV10-3; j_gene: TRBJ2-7; d_gene: TRBD1; CDR3aa: CAISEPGTGYSEQYF; CDR3nt: TGTGCCATCAGTGAACCCGGGACAGGGTATTCAGAGCAGTACTTC
abundance: NA; v_gene: TRBV30; j_gene: TRBJ2-7; d_gene: TRBD2; CDR3aa: CAWTETGTSGYEQYF; CDR3nt: TGTGCCTGGACCGAAACCGGCACTAGCGGTTACGAGCAGTACTTC
abundance: NA; v_gene: TRBV7-9; j_gene: TRBJ1-5; d_gene: NA; CDR3aa: CASSLDSPDQPQHF; CDR3nt: TGTGCCAGCAGCTTGGACAGCCCGGATCAGCCCCAGCATTTT
abundance: NA; v_gene: TRBV12-3/TRBV12-4; j_gene: TRBJ2-3; d_gene: NA; CDR3aa: CASSLAGVGDTQYF; CDR3nt: TGTGCCAGCAGTTTAGCCGGTGTGGGCGATACGCAGTATTTT
abundance: NA; v_gene: TRBV9; j_gene: TRBJ2-3; d_gene: NA; CDR3aa: CASGLDTQYF; CDR3nt: TGTGCCAGTGGCTTAGATACGCAGTATTTT
abundance: NA; v_gene: TRBV7-9; j_gene: TRBJ2-1; d_gene: TRBD2; CDR3aa: CASSPTSGGFGEQFF; CDR3nt: TGTGCCAGCAGCCCAACTAGCGGGGGTTTCGGTGAGCAGTTCTTC
abundance: NA; v_gene: TRBV6-6; j_gene: TRBJ2-2; d_gene: TRBD2; CDR3aa: CASSPPDGGAAGELFF; CDR3nt: TGTGCCAGCAGCCCGCCCGACGGGGGGGCGGCCGGGGAGCTGTTTTTT
abundance: NA; v_gene: TRBV27; j_gene: TRBJ2-3; d_gene: TRBD1; CDR3aa: CASSHGTGGTDTQYF; CDR3nt: TGTGCCAGCAGTCACGGGACAGGGGGCACAGATACGCAGTATTTT
abundance: few; v_gene: TRBV7-7; j_gene: TRBJ2-2; d_gene: NA; CDR3aa: CAVGRANTGELFF; CDR3nt: TGTGCTGTGGGCAGGGCGAACACCGGGGAGCTGTTTTTT
abundance: NA; v_gene: TRBV6-4; j_gene: TRBJ1-1; d_gene: NA; CDR3aa: CASRTDSMNTEAFF; CDR3nt: TGTGCCAGCAGGACGGACAGCATGAACACTGAAGCTTTCTTT
abundance: NA; v_gene: TRBV9; j_gene: TRBJ2-1; d_gene: NA; CDR3aa: CASSPPPPYNEQFF; CDR3nt: TGTGCCAGCAGCCCCCCTCCCCCTTACAATGAGCAGTTCTTC
abundance: NA; v_gene: TRBV28; j_gene: TRBJ1-1; d_gene: NA; CDR3aa: CASSLGPGVDTEAFF; CDR3nt: TGTGCCAGCAGTTTAGGTCCAGGGGTGGACACTGAAGCTTTCTTT
abundance: NA; v_gene: TRBV19; j_gene: TRBJ2-1; d_gene: TRBD2; CDR3aa: CASSIGTGLAEIGAPNEQFF; CDR3nt: TGTGCCAGTAGTATAGGAACCGGACTAGCGGAGATAGGGGCTCCCAATGAGCAGTTCTTC
abundance: NA; v_gene: TRBV28; j_gene: TRBJ2-1; d_gene: NA; CDR3aa: CASSSPSSYNEQFF; CDR3nt: TGTGCCAGCAGTTCCCCGAGCTCCTACAATGAGCAGTTCTTC
abundance: NA; v_gene: TRBV29-1; j_gene: TRBJ1-2; d_gene: NA; CDR3aa: CSVVSDNTVYGYTF; CDR3nt: TGCAGCGTTGTATCGGACAACACCGTCTATGGCTACACCTTC
abundance: NA; v_gene: TRBV7-9; j_gene: TRBJ1-3; d_gene: NA; CDR3aa: CASSFDSLYSGNTIYF; CDR3nt: TGTGCCAGCAGCTTCGACAGCCTTTACTCTGGAAACACCATATATTTT
abundance: NA; v_gene: TRBV20-1; j_gene: TRBJ2-1; d_gene: TRBD2; CDR3aa: CSARGGGLAGNEQFF; CDR3nt: TGCAGTGCTAGAGGGGGGGGACTAGCGGGCAATGAGCAGTTCTTC
abundance: NA; v_gene: TRBV3-1; j_gene: TRBJ2-1; d_gene: TRBD2; CDR3aa: CASRIAGVVEQFF; CDR3nt: TGTGCCAGCCGAATAGCGGGAGTTGTTGAGCAGTTCTTC
abundance: NA; v_gene: TRBV27; j_gene: TRBJ2-1; d_gene: TRBD2; CDR3aa: CASRPRTSGNNEQFF; CDR3nt: TGTGCCAGCAGGCCCAGGACTAGCGGAAACAATGAGCAGTTCTTC
abundance: NA; v_gene: TRBV14; j_gene: TRBJ1-4; d_gene: TRBD1; CDR3aa: CASSQQGAPNEKLFF; CDR3nt: TGTGCCAGCAGTCAACAGGGGGCTCCTAATGAAAAACTGTTTTTT
abundance: NA; v_gene: TRBV6-5; j_gene: TRBJ1-1; d_gene: TRBD1; CDR3aa: CASSWGQINTEAFF; CDR3nt: TGTGCCAGCAGTTGGGGACAGATAAACACTGAAGCTTTCTTT
abundance: NA; v_gene: TRBV20-1; j_gene: TRBJ1-2; d_gene: TRBD1; CDR3aa: CSASKRTGDYGYTF; CDR3nt: TGCAGTGCTAGTAAACGGACAGGGGACTATGGCTACACCTTC
abundance: NA; v_gene: TRBV28; j_gene: TRBJ2-7; d_gene: TRBD1; CDR3aa: CASQGAHSYEQYF; CDR3nt: TGTGCCAGTCAGGGGGCCCACTCCTACGAGCAGTACTTC
abundance: NA; v_gene: TRBV28; j_gene: TRBJ1-5; d_gene: TRBD1; CDR3aa: CASSWGTEYSNQPQHF; CDR3nt: TGTGCCAGCAGTTGGGGGACAGAGTATAGCAATCAGCCCCAGCATTTT
abundance: once; v_gene: TRBV29-1; j_gene: TRBJ1-2; d_gene: NA; CDR3aa: CSESGPPDGYTF; CDR3nt: TGCAGCGAATCGGGACCCCCGGATGGCTACACCTTC
abundance: NA; v_gene: TRBV4-1; j_gene: TRBJ1-1; d_gene: NA; CDR3aa: CASSQEPRGGSTEAFF; CDR3nt: TGCGCCAGCAGCCAAGAGCCCCGGGGCGGAAGCACTGAAGCTTTCTTT
abundance: NA; v_gene: TRBV29-1; j_gene: TRBJ1-2; d_gene: NA; CDR3aa: CSVETSYGYTF; CDR3nt: TGCAGCGTTGAGACTTCATATGGCTACACCTTC
abundance: NA; v_gene: TRBV4-1; j_gene: TRBJ2-7; d_gene: NA; CDR3aa: CASSQDGAESSYEQYF; CDR3nt: TGCGCCAGCAGCCAAGATGGGGCGGAAAGCTCCTACGAGCAGTACTTC
abundance: NA; v_gene: TRBV7-9; j_gene: TRBJ2-7; d_gene: TRBD2; CDR3aa: CASTLPGRESSYEQYF; CDR3nt: TGTGCCAGCACCCTGCCTGGGCGGGAGTCCTCCTACGAGCAGTACTTC
abundance: NA; v_gene: TRBV5-1; j_gene: TRBJ2-5; d_gene: NA; CDR3aa: CASSLEQEFLETQYF; CDR3nt: TGCGCCAGCAGCTTGGAACAGGAGTTCCTAGAGACCCAGTACTTC
abundance: NA; v_gene: TRBV11-2; j_gene: TRBJ2-5; d_gene: NA; CDR3aa: CASSWRRAAQETQYF; CDR3nt: TGTGCCAGCAGCTGGCGGAGGGCAGCTCAAGAGACCCAGTACTTC
abundance: NA; v_gene: TRBV5-6; j_gene: TRBJ2-1; d_gene: NA; CDR3aa: CASSPSGSVGGEQFF; CDR3nt: TGTGCCAGCAGCCCGTCGGGCTCTGTTGGTGGTGAGCAGTTCTTC
abundance: NA; v_gene: TRBV30; j_gene: TRBJ1-1; d_gene: NA; CDR3aa: CAWSVNGNTEAFF; CDR3nt: TGTGCCTGGAGTGTAAATGGCAACACTGAAGCTTTCTTT
abundance: NA; v_gene: TRBV5-1; j_gene: TRBJ2-1; d_gene: TRBD2; CDR3aa: CASSHGQREVYNEQFF; CDR3nt: TGCGCCAGCAGTCACGGGCAGCGGGAGGTTTACAATGAGCAGTTCTTC
abundance: NA; v_gene: TRBV12-3/TRBV12-4; j_gene: TRBJ2-7; d_gene: NA; CDR3aa: CASSPALFFEQYF; CDR3nt: TGTGCCAGCAGTCCCGCGCTGTTTTTTGAGCAGTACTTC